One sample yielded the 15 T cell receptor beta chains listed below, sequenced in a study of identical twins. One entry per CDR3 protein, called by TCRdb with MiXCR from the 5' RACE reads. The profile shows approximately 670,000 distinct CDR3 sequences, 5.5% to 7.5% of them singletons. The sequenced sample consisted of naive T cells sorted from blood. The receptor source for this set is a man between 18 and 35 years old in good health.

The table lists this clonotype with a few counts. This rearrangement joins TRBV12-3 or TRBV12-4 to TRBJ1-5; D not certain. Between the trimmed V and J ends, which lost 4 bases and 0 bases, there was a span of 10 bases. This CDR3 region has 15 residues. This CDR3 is CASSSNTASNQPQHF. Here the CDR3 DNA reads TGTGCCAGCAGTTCCAACACAGCTAGCAATCAGCCCCAGCATTTT.

This clonotype has just a few counts. The chain carries TRBV25-1 and TRBJ1-1; 8 bases are a match to TRBD1. Trimming removed 4 bases from V and 0 bases from J; junction bases left unmatched: 4. Germline assignment: CDR1 MGHDK and CDR2 SYGVNS. The CDR3 is 15 residues long. The CDR3 is CASSVQGALNTEAFF. The CDR3 nucleotides read TGTGCCAGCAGTGTTCAGGGGGCTTTGAACACTGAAGCTTTCTTT.

This clonotype turned up a few times. The chain is built from TRBV20-1 and TRBJ2-3; D is perhaps TRBD1 (5 bases). With 8 bases removed from V and 5 bases from J, the gap between germline ends came to 14 bases. This CDR3 has 12 residues. Germline loops: CDR1 DFQATT, CDR2 SNEGSKA (reference sequence). CDR3 sequence (DNA): TGCAGTACCCGAAAGGGGCAAGATACGCAGTATTTT. Its translation is CSTRKGQDTQYF.

In its sample, this clonotype was seen a few times. The V and J genes are TRBV20-1 and TRBJ2-7, with 9 bases matching TRBD1. V gave up 1 base and J gave up 5 bases; unmatched junction bases: 6. This CDR3 comprises 14 residues. The germline gives CDR1 DFQATT, CDR2 SNEGSKA (reference sequence). CDR3 sequence (DNA): TGCAGTGCTAGAGTGGGACAGGGTGTCGACGAGCAGTACTTC. This translates into CSARVGQGVDEQYF.

The chain uses TRBV3-1 and TRBJ2-7, with TRBD2 as a possible D gene (5 bases). There are 13 residues in the CDR3. CDR1 is LGHDT, CDR2 YNNKEL, per germline (reference sequence). Trimming removed 10 bases at V and 6 bases at J, with 19 bases between. CDR3 sequence reads: CATLGARMGEQYF. The CDR3 nucleotides are TGTGCCACCTTGGGAGCGAGAATGGGCGAGCAGTACTTC.

There are many counts of this clonotype. The V gene is TRBV12-3 or TRBV12-4, the J gene TRBJ1-5; the D is unclear. The CDR3 runs 15 residues. The V and J ends lost 6 bases and 4 bases respectively, with 16 bases between them. The CDR3 spells CASSPTTWGNQPQHF. CDR3 nucleotides: TGTGCCAGCAGCCCCACAACCTGGGGAAATCAGCCCCAGCATTTT.

This clonotype appeared a few times. The chain links TRBV7-6 to TRBJ2-1; perhaps D is TRBD1 or TRBD2 (5 bases each). The germline CDR1 and CDR2 sequences are SGHVS and FNYEAQ. The CDR3 length is 16 residues. The V end lost 5 bases, the J end lost 0 bases, and 14 bases lay between the germline ends. This CDR3 is CASSTEDKSSYNEQFF. The DNA for the CDR3 is TGTGCCAGCAGCACGGAGGACAAGAGCTCCTACAATGAGCAGTTCTTC.

This clonotype was counted many times. V gene TRBV12-3 or TRBV12-4 combines with J gene TRBJ2-7; D is unresolved. This CDR3 region has 14 residues. V shed 6 bases and J shed 0 bases, with 12 bases lying between them. In DNA form, the CDR3 reads TGTGCCAGCAGGCCGGACCTTAGCTCCTACGAGCAGTACGTC. This encodes CASRPDLSSYEQYV.

This clonotype was recorded many times. This sequence joins TRBV28 and TRBJ2-7; tentatively, D is TRBD1 or TRBD2 (5 bases each). CDR1 and CDR2 (germline): MDHEN, SYDVKM. The CDR3 totals 15 residues. The V and J ends lost 7 bases and 1 base respectively, with 17 bases between them. This CDR3 reads CASKGQGAHSYEQYV. The DNA of the CDR3 is TGTGCCAGCAAAGGGCAGGGAGCCCATTCCTACGAGCAGTACGTC.

The rearrangement joins TRBV5-1 to TRBJ2-5; TRBD2 agrees at 10 bases. The trim removed 4 bases at V and 2 bases at J, leaving 8 bases unmatched. The CDR3 is made up of 16 amino acids. Germline lookup yields CDR1 SGHRS and CDR2 YFSETQ. CDR3 amino acids: CASSQMRTSGQETQYF. In DNA form, the CDR3 reads TGCGCCAGCAGCCAGATGCGGACTAGCGGACAAGAGACCCAGTACTTC.

The chain recombines TRBV29-1 with TRBJ2-1; either TRBD1 or TRBD2 may supply D (5 bases each). The CDR3 spans 14 residues. Per germline, CDR1 SQVTM and CDR2 ANQGSEA. Trimming removed 6 bases from V and 2 bases from J, with 14 bases in between. CDR3 bases: TGCAGCGTGGCCCGGGACGGGCCCTACAATGAGCAGTTCTTC. Amino acids: CSVARDGPYNEQFF.

This clonotype has a count of ten or more. The V gene is TRBV25-1, the J gene TRBJ2-5, with TRBD1 as a possible D gene (5 bases). The CDR3 spans 18 residues. Deletions cut 4 bases from V and 2 bases from J, with 23 bases between. Germline V gives CDR1 MGHDK, CDR2 SYGVNS. This CDR3 is CASSGLAGYREWQETQYF. In DNA form, the CDR3 reads TGTGCCAGCAGTGGGCTGGCAGGGTATAGAGAGTGGCAAGAGACCCAGTACTTC.

This clonotype came up many times. The V gene is TRBV5-5, the J gene TRBJ2-7; TRBD1 agrees at 7 bases. Germline loops: CDR1 SGHKS, CDR2 YYEKEE (reference sequence). CDR3 length equals 15 residues. V shed 4 bases and J 2 bases; nucleotides not matched to a gene: 9. The CDR3 DNA is TGTGCCAGCAGCAGAACGGGACAGAATGCCTACGAGCAGTACGTC. Residues: CASSRTGQNAYEQYV.

This rearrangement joins TRBV7-2 to TRBJ2-5; D remains unclear. The CDR3 covers 13 residues. V was pared by 5 bases and J by 2 bases, with 9 bases between. CDR1 and CDR2 (germline): SGHTA, FQGNSA. As DNA, the CDR3 is TGTGCCAGCAGCCCGACCAAGCAAGAGACCCAGTACTTC. Protein product: CASSPTKQETQYF.

This clonotype has at least ten counts. This sequence joins TRBV4-3 and TRBJ1-2; 7 bases are a match to TRBD1. The CDR3 has 16 amino acids. Germline lookup yields CDR1 LGHNA and CDR2 YSLEER. V lost 0 bases and J lost 4; bases outside the gene matches: 8. Here the CDR3 reads CASSQDPGQSSYGYTF. The CDR3 nucleotides are TGCGCCAGCAGCCAAGATCCGGGACAGTCTAGCTATGGCTACACCTTC.